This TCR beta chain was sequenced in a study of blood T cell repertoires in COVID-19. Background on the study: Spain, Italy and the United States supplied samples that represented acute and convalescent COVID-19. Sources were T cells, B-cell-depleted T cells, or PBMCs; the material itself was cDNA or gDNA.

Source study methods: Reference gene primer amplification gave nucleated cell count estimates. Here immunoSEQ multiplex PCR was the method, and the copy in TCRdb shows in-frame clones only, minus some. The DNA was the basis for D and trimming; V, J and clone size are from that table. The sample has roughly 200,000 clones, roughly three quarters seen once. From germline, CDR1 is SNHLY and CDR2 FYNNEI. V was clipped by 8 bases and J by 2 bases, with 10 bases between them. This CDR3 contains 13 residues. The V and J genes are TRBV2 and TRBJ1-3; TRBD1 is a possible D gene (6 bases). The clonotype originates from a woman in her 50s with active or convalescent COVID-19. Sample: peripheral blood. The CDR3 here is CASHRDPGNTIYF. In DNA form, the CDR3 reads TGTGCCAGCCACAGGGACCCTGGAAACACCATATATTTT.